The present T cell receptor (beta chain) was sequenced within a study of T cell changes during pregnancy in multiple sclerosis. Germline V gene data show CDR1 as MNHNS and CDR2 as SASEGT. V dropped 6 bases and J dropped 6; count of bases not matched to a gene: 5. The CDR3 loop spans 13 amino acids. TCRdb's copy holds only in-frame clones and misses some; the assay was immunoSEQ multiplex PCR. The sample holds roughly 27,000 clones; approximately 90% are singletons and the top ten take more than 0.7%. The sequences come from CD4+ T cells from peripheral blood mononuclear cells, collected in the first trimester of pregnancy. The chain has TRBV6-1 and TRBJ2-3, with 8 nucleotides matching TRBD2. The sequence came from a female donor with multiple sclerosis, enrolled in a pregnancy study. The CDR3 nucleotides read TGTGCCAGCAGCGGGGGGGCCAGGGATACGCAGTATTTT. Protein sequence: CASSGGARDTQYF.